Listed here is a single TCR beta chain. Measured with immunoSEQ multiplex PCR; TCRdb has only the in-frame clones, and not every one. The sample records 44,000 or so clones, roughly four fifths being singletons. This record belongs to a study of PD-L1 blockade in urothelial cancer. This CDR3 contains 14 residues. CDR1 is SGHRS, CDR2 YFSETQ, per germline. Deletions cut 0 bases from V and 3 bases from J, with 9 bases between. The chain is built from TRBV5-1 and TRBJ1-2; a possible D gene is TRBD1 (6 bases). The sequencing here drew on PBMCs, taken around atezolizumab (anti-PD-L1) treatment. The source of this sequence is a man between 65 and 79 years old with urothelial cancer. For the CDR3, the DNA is TGCGCCAGCAGCTTGGCCCCAGGGGACTATGGCTACACCTTC. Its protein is CASSLAPGDYGYTF. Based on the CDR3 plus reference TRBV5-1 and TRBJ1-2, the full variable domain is KAGVTQTPRYLIKTRGQQVTLSCSPISGHRSVSWYQQTPGQGLQFLFEYFSETQRNKGNFPGRFSGRQFSNSRSEMNVSTLELGDSALYLCASSLAPGDYGYTFGSGTRLTVV.